This T cell receptor beta chain was sequenced for a study of OX40 agonist ivuxolimab in advanced cancers. The repertoire was sequenced with immunoSEQ multiplex PCR; TCRdb's copy has only in-frame clones and lacks some. Among about 98,000 clones listed, about 88% were seen once. This CDR3 is built from 14 residues. Germline V CDR1 and CDR2: LNHDA, SQIVND (reference sequence). The V and J ends lost 10 bases and 1 base, in that order; junction bases with no gene match: 9. This sequence joins TRBV19 and TRBJ1-1, with 7 bases lining up with TRBD1. The sequenced sample was CD4+ or CD8+ T cells sorted from blood, obtained in a trial of the OX40 agonist ivuxolimab. This clonotype originated in an adult with an advanced solid tumor such as melanoma, head and neck, liver or kidney cancer. As DNA, the CDR3 is TGTGCCACCTGCACAGGGGCGACGAACACTGAAGCTTTCTTT. Encoded protein: CATCTGATNTEAFF.